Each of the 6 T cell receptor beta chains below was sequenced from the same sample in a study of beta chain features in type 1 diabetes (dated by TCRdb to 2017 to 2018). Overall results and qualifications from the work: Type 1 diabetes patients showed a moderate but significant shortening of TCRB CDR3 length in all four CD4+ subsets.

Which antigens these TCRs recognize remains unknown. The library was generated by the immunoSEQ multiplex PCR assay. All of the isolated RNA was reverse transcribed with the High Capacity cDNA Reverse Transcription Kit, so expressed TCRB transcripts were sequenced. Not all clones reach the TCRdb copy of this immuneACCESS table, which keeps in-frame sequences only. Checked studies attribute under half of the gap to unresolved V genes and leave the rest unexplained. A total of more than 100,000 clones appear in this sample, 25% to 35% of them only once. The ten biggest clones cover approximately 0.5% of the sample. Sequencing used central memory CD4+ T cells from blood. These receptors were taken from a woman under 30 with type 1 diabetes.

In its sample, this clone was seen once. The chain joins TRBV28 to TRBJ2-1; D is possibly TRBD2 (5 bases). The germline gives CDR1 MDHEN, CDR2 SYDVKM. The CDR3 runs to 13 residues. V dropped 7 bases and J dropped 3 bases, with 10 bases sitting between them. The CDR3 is CASMAGGYNEQFF. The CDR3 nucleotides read TGTGCCAGCATGGCGGGTGGCTACAATGAGCAGTTCTTC.

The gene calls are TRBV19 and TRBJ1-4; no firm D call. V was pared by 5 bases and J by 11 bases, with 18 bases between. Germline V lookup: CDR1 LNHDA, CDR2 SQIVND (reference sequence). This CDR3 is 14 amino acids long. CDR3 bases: TGTGCCAGTAGTTGGAGGCAGAAAGACGGGAAACTGTTTTTT. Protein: CASSWRQKDGKLFF. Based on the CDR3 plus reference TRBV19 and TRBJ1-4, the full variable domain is DGGITQSPKYLFRKEGQNVTLSCEQNLNHDAMYWYRQDPGQGLRLIYYSQIVNDFQKGDIAEGYSVSREKKESFPLTVTSAQKNPTAFYLCASSWRQKDGKLFFGSGTQLSVL.

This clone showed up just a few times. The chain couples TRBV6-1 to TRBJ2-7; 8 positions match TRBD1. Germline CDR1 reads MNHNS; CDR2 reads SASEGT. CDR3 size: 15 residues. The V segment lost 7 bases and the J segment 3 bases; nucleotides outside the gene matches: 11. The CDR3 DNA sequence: TGTGCCAGCAACAGACAGGGGATGTCGGGCTACGAGCAGTACGTC. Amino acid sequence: CASNRQGMSGYEQYV.

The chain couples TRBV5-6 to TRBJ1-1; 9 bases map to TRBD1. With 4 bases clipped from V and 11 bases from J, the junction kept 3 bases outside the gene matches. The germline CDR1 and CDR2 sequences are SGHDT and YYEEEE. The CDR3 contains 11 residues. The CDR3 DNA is TGTGCCAGCAGCACCGGGACAGGGGCTTTCTTT. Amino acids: CASSTGTGAFF.

The CDR3 sequence: CASSPNRGNTEAFF. The CDR3 coding sequence is TGTGCCAGCAGCCCCAACAGGGGGAACACTGAAGCTTTCTTT. The V call is TRBV5-6, the J call TRBJ1-1; 7 bases are a match to TRBD1. The J segment lost 1 base and the V segment lost 4 bases, leaving 4 bases of the junction unmatched. The CDR3 runs to 14 residues. Germline V gene data show CDR1 as SGHDT and CDR2 as YYEEEE. Looking up the rest from reference TRBV5-6 and TRBJ1-1 gives the full variable domain: DAGVTQSPTHLIKTRGQQVTLRCSPKSGHDTVSWYQQALGQGPQFIFQYYEEEERQRGNFPDRFSGHQFPNYSSELNVNALLLGDSALYLCASSPNRGNTEAFFGQGTRLTVV.

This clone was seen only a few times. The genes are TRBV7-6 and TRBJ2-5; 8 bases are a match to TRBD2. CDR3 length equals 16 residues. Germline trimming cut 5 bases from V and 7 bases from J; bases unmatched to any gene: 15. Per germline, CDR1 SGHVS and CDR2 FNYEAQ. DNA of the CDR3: TGTGCCAGCAGCCCGGCACCCGGGAGGGCCGCGGGGACCCAGTACTTC. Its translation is CASSPAPGRAAGTQYF.